This note documents a single T cell receptor beta chain sequence. The antigen remains unidentified. Depths of 1 in 200,000 to 1 in 1 million T cells were the sequencing target. Measured with immunoSEQ multiplex PCR; TCRdb has only the in-frame clones, and not every one. This table has about 160,000 clones, 81% appearing once. The source of the sample is a study of cytotoxic CD8 clonotypes in ibrutinib-treated CLL. Study-wide context: Response samples were drawn at a median of about eleven months of treatment, range 6 to 36.

CDR3 length: 14 amino acids. The V end lost 10 bases, the J end lost 2 bases, and 15 bases lay between the germline ends. Germline CDR1 and CDR2: SNHLY and FYNNEI. Broader study findings: Relative to age-matched healthy donors, clonality at baseline was higher, and it tracked circulating CD8+ T-cell counts. Lymph node repertoires were not studied, and sampling times were unmatched.

The chain has TRBV2 and TRBJ2-1, with TRBD1 as a possible D gene (7 bases). This TCR was recovered from a human donor with chronic lymphocytic leukemia. The material was PBMCs, obtained after 12 months of ibrutinib treatment. CDR3 sequence: CATEPGGPYNEQFF. CDR3 nucleotides: TGTGCCACAGAGCCAGGGGGGCCCTACAATGAGCAGTTCTTC.